The next 22 T cell receptor beta chains were all read from a single sample in a study of tumor and adjacent non-tumor tissue in lung cancer. TCRbeta libraries were built with three rounds of nested PCR, modified from ARM-PCR. TCRdb called the multiplex PCR reads again in MiXCR, with one record for every CDR3 protein. This sample carries about 48,000 distinct CDR3 sequences, roughly 60% of them seen once, and the ten largest clones take approximately 31%. No cell sorting was done before RNA was extracted from the tissue. This non-tumor lung sample came from over 3 cm beyond the tumor edge. Input material: distant non-tumor lung tissue. The receptor set was obtained from a woman in her seventies with non-small cell lung cancer.

On this clonotype: As the CDR3 is not closed by the conserved phenylalanine or tryptophan, this likely results from a read error. No DNA is shown, since the ends of the CDR3 on it are uncertain; the CDR3 is the one TCRdb lists. The chain has TRBV4-1 and TRBJ1-1; the D call in the table, TRBD1, was not verified against the DNA. The CDR3 is 15 amino acids in total, end residues counted. The germline gives CDR1 MGHRA, CDR2 YSYEKL. The CDR3 here is CASGQDRGRLTEALY.

A note on this clonotype: The conserved final phenylalanine or tryptophan is absent from the CDR3, which likely points to a read error. The chain recombines TRBV6-6 with TRBJ1-5; TRBD1 agrees at 11 bases. The last part of the DNA fits TRBJ2-3 better; the J call may be wrong. This CDR3 has 14 residues. Germline V gives CDR1 MNHNY, CDR2 SVGAGI (reference sequence). This CDR3 is CASRLGTGGQPQYS. The CDR3 DNA is TGTGCCAGCAGGTTAGGGACAGGGGGACAGCCCCAGTATTCT.

The chain is built from TRBV6-5 and TRBJ2-3; no definite D call. The CDR3 is 13 residues long. The V gene's germline CDR1 is MNHEY and CDR2 SVGAGI. V lost 2 bases to trimming and J lost 2 bases, with 5 bases between them. Here the CDR3 reads CASSYPDTDTQYF. In nucleotides, the CDR3 is TGTGCCAGCAGTTACCCCGACACAGATACGCAGTATTTT.

The chain has TRBV12-3 or TRBV12-4 and TRBJ2-4, with 9 bases fitting TRBD2. V trimming: 10 bases; J trimming: 2 bases; junction bases outside the gene matches: 12. The CDR3 is made up of 16 amino acids. CDR3 in amino acids: CANRSAGGPTKNIQYF. The DNA of the CDR3 is TGTGCCAACAGATCCGCGGGAGGGCCAACCAAAAACATTCAGTACTTC.

As regards this clonotype: Given the absence of the conserved phenylalanine or tryptophan at the CDR3 end, a read error is likely. This chain connects TRBV29-1 to TRBJ2-1; a weak D match, TRBD1 (5 bases). CDR1 is SQVTM and CDR2 is ANQGSEA in the germline V gene. The CDR3 contains 14 residues. The V and J ends lost 4 bases and 1 base respectively, with 11 bases between them. The CDR3 DNA follows: TGCAGCGTTGCCGTCAGGGATTCCTACAATGAGCAGTTCTCA. This encodes CSVAVRDSYNEQFS.

The chain joins TRBV29-1 to TRBJ2-1; D unresolved. Germline V lookup: CDR1 SQVTM, CDR2 ANQGSEA. V shed 6 bases and J shed 15 bases, with 27 bases lying between them. This CDR3 region has 14 residues. The CDR3 sequence: CSVEPCFTYNKRFF. The CDR3 DNA reads TGCAGCGTCGAGCCCTGTTTTACCTACAATAAGCGGTTCTTC.

Concerning this clonotype: One junction end disagrees with the germline gene, perhaps due to a read error. The chain uses TRBV29-1 and TRBJ2-3, with no clear D. This CDR3 has 14 amino acids. CDR1 and CDR2 from the germline V gene are SQVTM and ANQGSEA. CDR3 sequence: CSASTVQFTDTQYF. CDR3 coding DNA: TGCAGCGCCTCTACGGTACAGTTCACAGATACGCAATATTTT.

The chain is built from TRBV29-1 and TRBJ2-1; possibly TRBD1 for D (5 bases). The CDR3 totals 12 residues. V lost 5 bases and J 6 bases, leaving 11 bases between the germline ends. Germline V gene lookup returns CDR1 SQVTM and CDR2 ANQGSEA. CDR3 nucleotide sequence: TGCAGCGTTCTAGGGGTGTGCAATGAGCAGTTCTTC. Protein product: CSVLGVCNEQFF.

This clonotype was detected only once. One end of the junction varies from germline; a read error may be responsible. The V call is TRBV4-1, the J call TRBJ2-3, with D perhaps given as TRBD1 or TRBD2 (5 bases each). This CDR3 contains 14 residues. Germline V gene data show CDR1 as MGHRA and CDR2 as YSYEKL. CDR3 residues: CVSSQEGRTDTRYF. In DNA form, the CDR3 reads TGTGTCAGCAGCCAAGAGGGGAGAACAGATACGCGGTATTTT.

Comment on this clonotype: A single base separates this from a much larger clone, so it may be a read error. The chain couples TRBV30 to TRBJ2-3; 8 nucleotides match TRBD1. CDR1 is GTSNPN and CDR2 is SVGIG in the germline V gene (reference sequence). CDR3 length: 15 residues. In DNA form, the CDR3 reads TGTGTCTGGACCCATCAGGGGGCCGGCACAGATACGCAGTATTTT. It specifies CVWTHQGAGTDTQYF.

As for this clonotype: A much larger clone differs from this one at a single base, so this may be a read error. The DNA of the CDR3 is TGTGCCAGCAGTGAGGCTGTTTGGGCCTGGGCCAATGAGCAGTTCTTC. Translated: CASSEAVWAWANEQFF. The chain uses TRBV28 and TRBJ2-1; D is undetermined. With 5 bases removed from V and 6 bases from J, the gap between germline ends came to 20 bases. Germline CDR1 MDHEN, CDR2 SYDVKM. This CDR3 has 16 amino acids. Supplemented by reference TRBV28 and TRBJ2-1, the full variable domain reads DVKVTQSSRYLVKRTGEKVFLECVQDMDHENMFWYRQDPGLGLRLIYFSYDVKMKEKGDIPEGYSVSREKKERFSLILESASTNQTSMYLCASSEAVWAWANEQFFGPGTRLTVL.

This clonotype was picked up a small number of times. At one end the junction does not follow the germline gene, possibly because of a read error. The chain combines TRBV28 with TRBJ1-3, with D possibly TRBD1 on 5 matching bases. Germline V gene data show CDR1 as MDHEN and CDR2 as SYDVKM. The CDR3 is 16 residues long. The DNA of the CDR3 is TGTGCCAGCAGTTTCCCAGGGCTTGCACCTGGATACACCATATATTTT. It specifies CASSFPGLAPGYTIYF.

By sample fraction, this clonotype is medium-sized (0.01 to 0.1%). The CDR3 protein is CASSNELGNRQYF. The CDR3 DNA reads as TGTGCCAGCAGCAACGAACTGGGAAACAGGCAGTACTTC. The chain combines TRBV5-4 with TRBJ2-7, with no clear D. CDR3 size: 13 residues. Germline CDR1 reads SGHNT; CDR2 reads YYREEE (reference sequence). Trimming pared 4 bases from V and 9 bases from J, leaving 17 bases between.

This clonotype occurred many times. One junction end does not reproduce the germline sequence, and a read error may be involved. The chain employs TRBV23-1 and TRBJ2-7; D not resolved. TRBV23-1 is noted as an ORF with a role that remains uncertain. This CDR3 contains 12 residues. The CDR3 region is CASSLRTYEQYF. Written as DNA, the CDR3 is TGTGCCAGCAGCTTAAGGACCTACGAGCAGTACTTC.

The table lists this clonotype with many counts. This chain connects TRBV28 to TRBJ2-1; maybe TRBD2 (5 bases). CDR1 is MDHEN, CDR2 SYDVKM, per germline. This CDR3 has 11 amino acids. V lost 11 bases, J lost 10 bases, and 15 bases lay in between. The CDR3 protein is CAPHSGGEQFF. CDR3 sequence (DNA): TGTGCCCCCCACAGTGGAGGAGAGCAGTTCTTC.

Of note for this clonotype: A much larger clone differs by one base, so this may be a read error. V gene TRBV20-1 combines with J gene TRBJ1-5; no reliable D call. This CDR3 spans 12 amino acids. Trimming removed 4 bases from V and 3 bases from J, with 7 bases in between. Germline CDR1 is DFQATT and CDR2 is SNEGSKA (reference sequence). The CDR3 reads CSAKNTNQPQHF. For the CDR3, the DNA is TGCAGTGCTAAAAATACCAATCAGCCCCAGCATTTT.

The chain has TRBV10-3 and TRBJ2-1; D possibly corresponds to TRBD1 (7 bases). The length of the CDR3 is 13 residues. CDR1 and CDR2 from the germline V gene are ENHRY and SYGVKD. Trimming removed 8 bases from V and 11 bases from J, with 19 bases in between. The CDR3 sequence is CAIGSLEGAQQFF. CDR3 bases: TGTGCCATCGGTTCTCTGGAGGGGGCTCAGCAGTTCTTC.

About this clonotype: Germline and junction disagree at one end, which may indicate a read error. The genes are TRBV10-3 and TRBJ2-1, with 7 bases aligning to TRBD1. Germline V CDR1 and CDR2: ENHRY, SYGVKD. The CDR3 is 14 residues long. CDR3 protein: CAISDTDRVNGQFF. As DNA, the CDR3 is TGTGCCATCAGTGACACAGACAGGGTCAATGGGCAGTTCTTC.

About this clonotype itself: A much larger clone sits a single nucleotide away, making a read error possible. The CDR3 does not end in the conserved phenylalanine or tryptophan, so this is likely a read error. V gene TRBV30 combines with J gene TRBJ2-1, with TRBD1 matching over 7 bases. This CDR3 is built from 14 residues. Germline V gene sequence: CDR1 GTSNPN, CDR2 SVGIG (reference sequence). The V gene end was trimmed by 2 bases and the J gene end by 3 bases; junction bases not matched to a gene: 4. The CDR3 loop reads CAWSKGAGYNEQFL. The CDR3 nucleotides read TGTGCCTGGAGTAAGGGGGCGGGCTACAATGAGCAGTTCCTC.

Points on this clonotype: At one boundary the junction diverges from the germline segment, which might be a read error. The V call is TRBV29-1, the J call TRBJ2-3, with TRBD1 identical over 7 bases. Germline V gene data show CDR1 as SQVTM and CDR2 as ANQGSEA. The CDR3 extends over 14 amino acids. In DNA form, the CDR3 reads TGCAGCGCCTCTATGGGACAGTTCACAGATACACAGTATTTT. Amino acids: CSASMGQFTDTQYF.

Concerning this clonotype: Mismatch with germline at one junction end may stem from a read error. The gene calls are TRBV29-1 and TRBJ2-5, with 11 bases fitting TRBD2. Germline CDR1 and CDR2: SQVTM and ANQGSEA. The CDR3 is 13 amino acids. CDR3: CSVRLAGTETQCF. The CDR3 nucleotides read TGCAGTGTTCGACTAGCGGGAACAGAGACCCAGTGCTTC.

As to this clonotype: Mismatch with germline at one junction end may stem from a read error. This rearrangement joins TRBV29-1 to TRBJ1-5; D unclear. TRBJ2-3 explains the end of the DNA better; the J call may be wrong. The V gene's germline CDR1 is SQVTM and CDR2 ANQGSEA. The CDR3 consists of 15 residues. DNA of the CDR3: TGCGGCGTTAGGCGGTCATCTTATAACAATCAGCCCCAGTATTTT. Translating gives CGVRRSSYNNQPQYF.